This T cell receptor (beta chain) stems from a study of human T cells and chemical hapten exposure (dated by TCRdb to about 2021). For the study in its entirety: Libraries were pooled for sequencing, and variation in per-sample TCR yields was attributed mainly to small differences in library volumes within the pool. Each blood RNA sample was used to sequence both TCR alpha and TCR beta chains. In alopecia patients, the study followed how the peripheral blood TCR repertoire changed in vivo over primary and secondary sensitization to diphenylcyclopropenone (DPC), a hapten. The paper as a whole reports these results and caveats: No change with DPC sensitization was found in the number of TCRs above 1 in 1000 frequency, and no evidence of global repertoire structure alterations was found. After repeated subsampling, changes were observed in the strength of the expansion versus patch-test correlation and in the threshold at which the correlation became significant.

Including cysteine and phenylalanine, the CDR3 has 11 amino acids. CDR3 DNA only is kept here, 33 bases in frame from base 1. V is shortened by 8 bases, J by 7 bases, and the region joining them spans 11 bases. This clonotype was counted ten times or more. Its recognized antigen is unknown. No base qualities exist here, and no much larger clone lies one base off it. What this sample's time point label stands for: healthy volunteer bleed at 6 weeks. Total RNA was extracted from unfractionated whole blood that had been collected in Tempus Blood RNA tubes. A few healthy volunteers acted as controls for TCR sequencing and had blood drawn at day 0, 2 weeks and 6 weeks. Receptor libraries were prepared by RACE. The sample was run on a NextSeq 500. During library preparation, unique molecular identifiers were attached to individual cDNA molecules so that TCRs could be counted in a quantitative, reproducible way. The authors' analysis ran thus. A median of about 89,000 TCRs per sample was observed, with a range of about 23,224 to 700,000. V, J and CDR3 annotation of the TCR reads was performed with the Decombinator software suite. To make PS versus PT1 abundance plots, every sample was subsampled to the same number of TCRs (28,000). Expanded TCRs were defined as absent before sensitization and observed at least eight times at the 2-week time point. TCRdb reran the public reads through fastp at Q25 and MiXCR, keeping productive beta chains. Identical CDR3 proteins give one entry, which carries the most common genes and DNA. These V and J calls originate from TCRdb's pipeline instead of the authors' own analysis. The sample table lists about 37,000 distinct CDR3 sequences, roughly 5% of them with a count of one. Clones ranked in the top ten supply roughly 13% of the sample.

Sequenced input: whole blood. This clonotype was obtained from a human donor in good health. Some clones in this sample may be carry-over from other donors' samples. The chain employs TRBV12-3 or TRBV12-4 and TRBJ1-1; no D gene is confidently identified. The DNA is TGTGCCAGCCGAAGCGAGATTGAAGCTTTCTTT. It translates as CASRSEIEAFF.